The entry below gives a single TCR beta chain sequence along with its context. The sample belongs to a study of identical twins. Looked up from germline, CDR1 is DFQATT and CDR2 is SNEGSKA (reference sequence). Trimming cost V 7 bases and J 6 bases, with 13 bases left between them. The CDR3 is 12 amino acids. Template switching added a universal primer site; cDNA carried unique molecular identifiers. TCRdb recomputed calls from the 5' RACE reads with MiXCR, one row per CDR3 protein. The repertoire includes 450,000 or so distinct CDR3 sequences, about 18% of them detected once, and roughly an eighth sits in the top ten.

This clonotype was sampled from a man aged 50-60 years in good health. Sequenced: naive T cells sorted from blood. V and J are TRBV20-1 and TRBJ2-1, with a tentative D call TRBD2 (5 bases). The DNA of the CDR3 is TGCAGTGGGACGGACTTGGGCAATGAGCAGTTCTTC. As protein: CSGTDLGNEQFF.